This TCR beta chain is drawn from a study of blood T cell repertoires in COVID-19. Study in general: Acute and convalescent COVID-19 specimens originated in the United States, Italy and Spain. T cells, B-cell-depleted T cells, or PBMCs supplied cDNA or gDNA.

Original analysis: For nucleated cells, counts were estimated from reference gene primer amplification. Only in-frame clones appear in the TCRdb table, and some are missing; sequencing was by immunoSEQ multiplex PCR. The D gene and trimming were derived from the DNA, and the V and J assignments and clone size from that table. Among roughly 200,000 clones, 85% to 90% were seen once, and the ten largest hold 5.5% to 7%. This CDR3 comprises 16 residues. Per germline, CDR1 SGHNT and CDR2 YYREEE (reference sequence). V lost 6 bases to trimming and J lost 6 bases; unmatched junction nucleotides: 11. This receptor was taken from a man older than 75 with acute or convalescent COVID-19. Specimen: peripheral blood. The rearrangement links TRBV5-4 to TRBJ2-2; 10 bases line up with TRBD2. In DNA, the CDR3 is TGTGCCAGCACCTTTTCTAGCGGGAGCCTCCCCGGGGAGCTGTTTTTT. It yields the protein CASTFSSGSLPGELFF.